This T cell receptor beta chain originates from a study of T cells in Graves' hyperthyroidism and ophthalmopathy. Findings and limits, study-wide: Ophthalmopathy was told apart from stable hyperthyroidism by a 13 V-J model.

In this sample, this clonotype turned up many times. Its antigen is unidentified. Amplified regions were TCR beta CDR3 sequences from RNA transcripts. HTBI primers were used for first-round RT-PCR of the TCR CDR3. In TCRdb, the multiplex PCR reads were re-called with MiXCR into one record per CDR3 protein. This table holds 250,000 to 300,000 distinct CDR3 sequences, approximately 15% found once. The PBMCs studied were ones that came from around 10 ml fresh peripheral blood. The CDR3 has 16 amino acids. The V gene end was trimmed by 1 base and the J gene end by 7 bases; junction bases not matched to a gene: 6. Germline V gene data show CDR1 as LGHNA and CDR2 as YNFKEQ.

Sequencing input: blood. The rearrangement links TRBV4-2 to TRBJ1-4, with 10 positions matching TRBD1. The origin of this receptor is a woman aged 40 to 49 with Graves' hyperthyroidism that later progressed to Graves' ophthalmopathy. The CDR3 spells CASSQAGQGRAEKLFF. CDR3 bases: TGTGCCAGCAGCCAAGCGGGACAGGGGAGGGCTGAAAAACTGTTTTTT.